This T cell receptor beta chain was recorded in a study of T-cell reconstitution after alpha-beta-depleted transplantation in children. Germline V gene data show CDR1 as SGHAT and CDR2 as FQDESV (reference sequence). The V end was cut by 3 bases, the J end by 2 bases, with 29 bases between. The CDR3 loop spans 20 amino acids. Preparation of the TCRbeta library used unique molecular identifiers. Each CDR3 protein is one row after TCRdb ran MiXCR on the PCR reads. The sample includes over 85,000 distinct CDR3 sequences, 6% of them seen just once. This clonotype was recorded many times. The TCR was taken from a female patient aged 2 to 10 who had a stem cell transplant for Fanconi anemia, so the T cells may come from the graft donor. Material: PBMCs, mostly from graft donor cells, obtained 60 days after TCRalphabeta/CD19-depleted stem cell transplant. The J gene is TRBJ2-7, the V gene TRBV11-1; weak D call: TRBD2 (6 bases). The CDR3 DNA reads TGTGCCAGCAGCTTTGGGCTGGGCTGGAGGGCTGACCCTGGACCCTACGAGCAGTACTTC. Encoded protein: CASSFGLGWRADPGPYEQYF.